A single sample is the source of the 25 T cell receptor beta chains below, sequenced in a study of T-cell memory formation after mild COVID-19. MiXCR, applied by TCRdb to the 5' RACE reads, yields one record per CDR3 protein. The sample has tens of thousands of distinct CDR3 sequences; about 13% are singletons. Sequencing was done on a sample of PBMCs or a T cell subset sorted from them (not recorded which). Every receptor here comes from an adult woman who had mild COVID-19 (a few samples of this study predate the infection). Cell type and time point are not known.

J is TRBJ2-7 and V is TRBV27, with 9 bases identical to TRBD2. The ends lost 6 bases at V and 4 bases at J; junction bases unmatched: 10. Germline CDR1 MNHEY, CDR2 SMNVEV (reference sequence). The CDR3 spans 15 residues. Here the CDR3 reads CASSPVTSGIYEQYF. The CDR3 region has the DNA TGTGCCAGCAGCCCCGTGACTAGCGGAATTTACGAGCAGTACTTC.

This chain uses TRBV7-9 with TRBJ2-3; TRBD2 agrees at 9 bases. The CDR3 runs 16 residues. The germline V gene has CDR1 SEHNR and CDR2 FQNEAQ (reference sequence). J lost 2 bases, V lost 3 bases, and 6 bases had no gene match. The CDR3 protein is CASSFSLAGPTDTQYF. Written as DNA, the CDR3 is TGTGCCAGCAGCTTCTCACTAGCGGGTCCCACAGATACGCAGTATTTT.

This clonotype turned up a few times. The chain joins TRBV20-1 to TRBJ2-3; 8 nucleotides match TRBD2. Per germline, CDR1 DFQATT and CDR2 SNEGSKA (reference sequence). V lost 0 bases and J lost 4; bases outside the gene matches: 15. The CDR3 is made up of 18 amino acids. CDR3 bases: TGCAGTGCTAGAGATGGGTCCGGGGGGGCCTTGTGGTCAGATACGCAGTATTTT. It specifies CSARDGSGGALWSDTQYF.

The chain uses TRBV20-1 and TRBJ1-2, with no clear D. In germline, CDR1 is DFQATT, CDR2 SNEGSKA (reference sequence). The V end was cut by 1 base, the J end by 3 bases, with 6 bases between. The CDR3 has 12 residues. CDR3 sequence: CSARVTYYGYTF. The CDR3 DNA follows: TGCAGTGCTAGAGTGACCTACTATGGCTACACCTTC.

The chain carries TRBV4-3 and TRBJ2-7; 10 bases align to TRBD1. CDR3 size: 15 residues. CDR1 and CDR2 from the germline V gene are LGHNA and YSLEER. The ends lost 1 base at V and 5 bases at J; junction bases unmatched: 5. The CDR3 loop reads CASSQGRDRGHEQYF. The CDR3 DNA is TGCGCCAGCAGCCAAGGCCGGGACAGGGGACACGAGCAGTACTTC.

This chain joins TRBV6-2 or TRBV6-3 and TRBJ2-1; 8 bases are a match to TRBD2. This CDR3 has 15 residues. The germline V gene encodes CDR1 MNHEY and CDR2 SVGEGT. Unmatched junction bases numbered 4, after V lost 1 base and J lost 5 bases. DNA of the CDR3: TGTGCCAGCAGTTACTGGGGACTAGGGGACAATGAGCAGTTCTTC. This sequence encodes CASSYWGLGDNEQFF.

By its share, this clonotype is medium-sized (0.01 to 0.1%). V gene TRBV4-1 combines with J gene TRBJ2-1; 9 nucleotides align to TRBD2. The germline V gene has CDR1 MGHRA and CDR2 YSYEKL. With V trimmed by 3 bases and J by 7 bases, 7 bases remained unmatched. The length of the CDR3 is 15 residues. The CDR3 here is CASSHIAGDGNEQFF. CDR3 bases: TGCGCCAGCAGCCATATAGCGGGAGATGGGAATGAGCAGTTCTTC.

The rearrangement joins TRBV5-4 to TRBJ1-2; 7 positions match TRBD1. The ends lost 0 bases at V and 8 bases at J; junction bases unmatched: 10. The CDR3 sequence is 15 residues long. CDR1 SGHNT and CDR2 YYREEE come from the germline V gene (reference sequence). In DNA form, the CDR3 reads TGTGCCAGCAGCTTGGAATCCGGGACAGAGGAGGGCTACACCTTC. Its protein product is CASSLESGTEEGYTF.

This clonotype showed up just a few times. The rearrangement links TRBV7-6 to TRBJ2-3, with a tentative D call TRBD1 (6 bases). The CDR3 sequence is 12 residues long. Germline V lookup: CDR1 SGHVS, CDR2 FNYEAQ. Trimming stripped 5 bases from V and 9 bases from J, with 12 bases between. The CDR3 loop reads CASSRTGLTQYF. CDR3 DNA: TGTGCCAGCAGCCGTACAGGGTTAACGCAGTATTTT.

This clonotype turned up a few times. The chain has TRBV28 and TRBJ2-5, with 12 bases that match TRBD1. Germline CDR1 and CDR2: MDHEN and SYDVKM. Unmatched junction bases numbered 6, after V lost 6 bases and J lost 7 bases. The CDR3 totals 14 residues. The CDR3 sequence is CASSPGTGGWTQYF. The CDR3 DNA follows: TGTGCCAGCAGCCCAGGGACAGGGGGCTGGACCCAGTACTTC. Filled out from reference TRBV28 and TRBJ2-5, the complete variable domain reads DVKVTQSSRYLVKRTGEKVFLECVQDMDHENMFWYRQDPGLGLRLIYFSYDVKMKEKGDIPEGYSVSREKKERFSLILESASTNQTSMYLCASSPGTGGWTQYFGPGTRLLVL.

V gene TRBV12-3 or TRBV12-4 combines with J gene TRBJ2-7; weak D call: TRBD1 (6 bases). V was pared by 5 bases and J by 4 bases, with 12 bases between. The CDR3 extends over 13 amino acids. CDR3 DNA sequence: TGTGCCAGCAGTCACTCAGGGGCGTACGAGCAGTACTTC. Translated: CASSHSGAYEQYF.

This chain connects TRBV4-3 to TRBJ1-1, with D unresolved. Germline assignment: CDR1 LGHNA and CDR2 YSLEER. V was trimmed by 4 bases and J by 4 bases, leaving 16 bases between them. This CDR3 has 15 residues. The DNA of the CDR3 is TGCGCCAGCAGCCCCCGGGAAGGGATTGCCACTGAAGCTTTCTTT. It yields the protein CASSPREGIATEAFF.

The chain links TRBV20-1 to TRBJ2-6, with TRBD1 identical over 8 bases. The junction had 8 bases not matched to a gene; V was cut back by 1 base and J by 0 bases. Germline CDR1 DFQATT, CDR2 SNEGSKA (reference sequence). The CDR3 covers 18 residues. The CDR3 spells CSARVWTGFSSGANVLTF. The DNA of the CDR3 is TGCAGTGCTAGAGTCTGGACAGGGTTCAGCTCTGGGGCCAACGTCCTGACTTTC.

In this sample, this clonotype turned up a few times. Its ends do not fully match the called genes, so a read error is possible. The gene calls are TRBV3-1 and TRBJ1-2; D unresolved. The CDR3 totals 12 residues. Germline V gives CDR1 LGHDT, CDR2 YNNKEL (reference sequence). The CDR3 nucleotides are TGTGCCAGCAGCCAAGATCGTGGGTTGTCTTCCTTC. It translates to CASSQDRGLSSF.

The chain carries TRBV7-9 and TRBJ2-7; TRBD1 aligns across 7 bases. Per the germline V gene, CDR1 is SEHNR and CDR2 is FQNEAQ (reference sequence). The CDR3 runs 14 residues. V was clipped by 4 bases and J by 0 bases; unmatched bases: 3. In DNA form, the CDR3 reads TGTGCCAGCAGCTGGGGACAGTACTCCTACGAGCAGTACTTC. Protein product: CASSWGQYSYEQYF.

The gene calls are TRBV25-1 and TRBJ2-1; TRBD2 matches at 7 bases. The CDR3 consists of 16 residues. CDR1 and CDR2 (germline): MGHDK, SYGVNS. V lost 1 base to trimming and J lost 8 bases; unmatched junction nucleotides: 11. The CDR3 protein is CASSESGGRGGDEQFF. The CDR3 region has the DNA TGTGCCAGCAGTGAATCTGGTGGGAGGGGTGGCGATGAGCAGTTCTTC.

This clonotype has a count of ten or more. V is TRBV20-1 and J is TRBJ2-1, with 11 bases fitting TRBD2. With 1 base clipped from V and 7 bases from J, the junction kept 9 bases outside the gene matches. CDR1 is DFQATT and CDR2 is SNEGSKA in the germline V gene (reference sequence). The CDR3 sequence is 16 residues long. As DNA, the CDR3 is TGCAGTGCTAGAGCGGTATGGGCTAGCGGGAGGAATGAGCAGTTCTTC. Its translation: CSARAVWASGRNEQFF.

This clonotype has a handful of counts. J is TRBJ2-3 and V is TRBV4-2, with 10 bases fitting TRBD2. This CDR3 is 16 amino acids long. CDR1 is LGHNA, CDR2 YNFKEQ, per germline. The V gene end was trimmed by 0 bases and the J gene end by 1 base; junction bases not matched to a gene: 1. The CDR3 here is CASSQDLAGGTDTQYF. CDR3 DNA sequence: TGTGCCAGCAGCCAAGATCTAGCGGGGGGCACAGATACGCAGTATTTT.

The gene calls are TRBV7-3 and TRBJ2-3; 11 bases align to TRBD2. The CDR3 spans 17 residues. CDR1 SGHTA and CDR2 FQGTGA come from the germline V gene. V was clipped by 3 bases and J by 6 bases; unmatched bases: 11. Here the CDR3 DNA reads TGTGCCAGCAGCTTTTTAGCGGGAGGGCCTATCGGGGATACGCAGTATTTT. Protein: CASSFLAGGPIGDTQYF.

This clonotype has more than one count but fewer than ten. This chain joins TRBV7-6 and TRBJ2-7, with TRBD2 matching 10 bases. Trimming cost V 4 bases and J 3 bases; bases outside gene matches: 6. This CDR3 has 15 residues. Germline V CDR1 and CDR2: SGHVS, FNYEAQ. CDR3 sequence reads: CASSSRTSGFYEQYF. The CDR3 DNA reads TGTGCCAGCAGCTCCCGGACTAGCGGCTTCTACGAGCAGTACTTC.

The chain carries TRBV28 and TRBJ2-7; 11 bases agree with TRBD1. Trimming at V came to 8 bases and at J to 5 bases, leaving 11 bases not matched to a gene. The CDR3 runs 15 residues. Germline lookup yields CDR1 MDHEN and CDR2 SYDVKM. CDR3 sequence: CASGDSGQGEDEQYF. In nucleotides, the CDR3 is TGTGCCAGCGGAGATTCGGGACAGGGGGAAGACGAGCAGTACTTC.

This clonotype was observed at least ten times. V is TRBV29-1 and J is TRBJ2-5; D remains unclear. The CDR3 is made up of 12 amino acids. V was trimmed by 0 bases and J by 5 bases, leaving 7 bases between them. Germline V gene sequence: CDR1 SQVTM, CDR2 ANQGSEA. The CDR3 sequence is CSVEDNTETQYF. The CDR3 DNA follows: TGCAGCGTTGAAGATAATACGGAGACCCAGTACTTC. The full variable domain, completed using reference TRBV29-1 and TRBJ2-5, is SAVISQKPSRDICQRGTSLTIQCQVDSQVTMMFWYRQQPGQSLTLIATANQGSEATYESGFVIDKFPISRPNLTFSTLTVSNMSPEDSSIYLCSVEDNTETQYFGPGTRLLVL.

This clonotype was counted between two and nine times. The chain couples TRBV7-8 to TRBJ2-2, with D tentatively TRBD2 (6 bases). Germline-derived CDR1 and CDR2 are SGHVS and FQNEAQ. With 1 base removed from V and 5 bases from J, the gap between germline ends came to 17 bases. CDR3 size: 17 residues. This chain's CDR3 is CASSLVAGRIGTGELFF. The CDR3 bases are TGTGCCAGCAGCTTAGTTGCGGGGCGGATAGGGACCGGGGAGCTGTTTTTT. The whole variable domain, filled in from reference TRBV7-8 and TRBJ2-2, reads GAGVSQSPRYKVAKRGQDVALRCDPISGHVSLFWYQQALGQGPEFLTYFQNEAQLDKSGLPSDRFFAERPEGSVSTLKIQRTQQEDSAVYLCASSLVAGRIGTGELFFGEGSRLTVL.

The chain couples TRBV5-6 to TRBJ2-1, with 9 nucleotides matching TRBD1. Trimming cost V 1 base and J 6 bases; bases outside gene matches: 5. In germline, CDR1 is SGHDT, CDR2 YYEEEE. The CDR3 is made up of 15 amino acids. CDR3 residues: CASSLYGTGSNEQFF. The CDR3 region has the DNA TGTGCCAGCAGCTTGTACGGGACAGGGAGCAATGAGCAGTTCTTC.

This clonotype was seen a few times. The chain uses TRBV12-3 or TRBV12-4 and TRBJ2-2; 8 positions agree with TRBD1. Trimming removed 6 bases from V and 6 bases from J; junction bases left unmatched: 9. The CDR3 length is 15 residues. CDR3: CASSPKPRGPGELFF. The CDR3 DNA reads TGTGCCAGCAGCCCAAAACCCAGGGGGCCCGGGGAGCTGTTTTTT.